This entry lists 4 T cell receptor beta chains sequenced from one sample in a study of blood T cells in healthy people across ages. A sample-barcoded 5' primer and a J-beta primer mix were used in a second PCR of about 7 to 11 cycles. TCRdb called the 5' RACE reads again in MiXCR, with one record for every CDR3 protein. The sample lists over a million distinct CDR3 sequences; around 43% were seen once. Sequencing input: blood. Every receptor here comes from a woman aged 55 to 70 in good health.

The chain employs TRBV27 and TRBJ2-3, with 7 bases aligning to TRBD2. Germline CDR1 reads MNHEY; CDR2 reads SMNVEV (reference sequence). J was trimmed by 2 bases and V by 4 bases; bases with no gene match: 6. CDR3 length: 15 residues. CDR3 protein: CASSSLTSPTDTQYF. The DNA for the CDR3 is TGTGCCAGCAGTTCCCTGACTAGCCCCACAGATACGCAGTATTTT.

This clonotype was seen more than once but under ten times. J is TRBJ2-7 and V is TRBV20-1; 9 nucleotides line up with TRBD2. The CDR3 length is 17 residues. Unmatched junction bases numbered 12, after V lost 0 bases and J lost 3 bases. The V gene's germline CDR1 is DFQATT and CDR2 SNEGSKA (reference sequence). The DNA of the CDR3 is TGCAGTGCTAGAGAAGGGATAGCGGGAGAATGGAACTACGAGCAGTACTTC. It is translated as CSAREGIAGEWNYEQYF.

In its sample, this clonotype was seen a few times. This chain joins TRBV2 and TRBJ2-7, with D tentatively TRBD1 (6 bases). The germline V gene encodes CDR1 SNHLY and CDR2 FYNNEI. The V end was cut by 7 bases, the J end by 0 bases, with 10 bases between. This CDR3 contains 13 residues. The CDR3 DNA sequence: TGTGCCAGCAAAGGACAGATCTCCTACGAGCAGTACTTC. The encoded protein is CASKGQISYEQYF. Variable domain in full (rest from reference TRBV2 and TRBJ2-7): EPEVTQTPSHQVTQMGQEVILRCVPISNHLYFYWYRQILGQKVEFLVSFYNNEISEKSEIFDDQFSVERPDGSNFTLKIRSTKLEDSAMYFCASKGQISYEQYFGPGTRLTVT.

This sequence joins TRBV5-6 and TRBJ2-7; 9 bases align to TRBD2. CDR1 and CDR2 from the germline V gene are SGHDT and YYEEEE. Trimming at V came to 6 bases and at J to 2 bases, leaving 12 bases not matched to a gene. The CDR3 extends over 16 amino acids. Here the CDR3 reads CASKLRGLAGTYEQYF. The CDR3 bases are TGTGCCAGCAAACTAAGGGGGCTAGCGGGAACCTACGAGCAGTACTTC.